This TCR beta chain is from a study of cytomegalovirus exposure and HLA in healthy donors. Study information: Early on, a data release was issued that held about 85 million unique TCRs from HLA-typed donors.

Remarks on this clone: The antigen is undetermined.

The CDR3 is 12 residues long. In the PCR, 60 Vbeta and 13 Jbeta primers were used. The data were produced by immunoSEQ multiplex PCR, yet TCRdb's version contains in-frame clones alone and is incomplete. The sample consists of around 180,000 clones, roughly 80% of them appearing once. Whole-study results and caveats: A later analysis reportedly found that, within productive TCRs, an Asian-associated ancestry cluster had fewer N-insertions than the mean observed across the approximately 700 donors. A later analysis linked a missense variant in DCLRE1C to the trimming of TCR beta V and J genes.

The material sequenced was PBMCs. This receptor was taken from a man aged 18-30 years in good health and CMV-seronegative. The chain carries TRBV21-1 and TRBJ2-5; TRBD1 is taken as the D call from the table, unchecked against the DNA. TRBV21-1 is reported as a pseudogene. Here the CDR3 reads CASSKRGRVGYF. The CDR3, as DNA: TGTGCCAGCAGCAAAAGGGGCCGGGTAGGGTACTTC.